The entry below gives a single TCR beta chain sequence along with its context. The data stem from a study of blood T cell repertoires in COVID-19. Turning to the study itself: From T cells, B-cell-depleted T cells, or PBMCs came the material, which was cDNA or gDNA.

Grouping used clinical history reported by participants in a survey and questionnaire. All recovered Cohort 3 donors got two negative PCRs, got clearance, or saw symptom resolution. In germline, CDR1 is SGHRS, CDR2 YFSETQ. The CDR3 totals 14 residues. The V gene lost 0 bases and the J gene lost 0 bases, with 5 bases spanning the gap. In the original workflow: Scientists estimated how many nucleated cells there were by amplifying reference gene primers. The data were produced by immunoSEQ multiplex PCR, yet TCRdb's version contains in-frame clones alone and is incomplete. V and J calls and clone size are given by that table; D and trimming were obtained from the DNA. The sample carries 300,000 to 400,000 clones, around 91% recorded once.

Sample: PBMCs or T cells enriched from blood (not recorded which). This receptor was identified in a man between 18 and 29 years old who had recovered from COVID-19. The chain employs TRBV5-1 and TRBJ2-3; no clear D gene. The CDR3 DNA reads TGCGCCAGCAGCTTGGGGGCGAGCACAGATACGCAGTATTTT. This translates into CASSLGASTDTQYF.